This TCR beta chain was documented in a study of OX40 agonist ivuxolimab in advanced cancers. Broader study findings: Patients who responded partially at 0.1-3.0 mg/kg showed clonal expansion ranking among the lowest. The study observed clonal expansion of CD4+ and CD8+ blood T cells by week 6 at 0.1 to 3.0 mg/kg.

Profiled with immunoSEQ multiplex PCR; TCRdb holds only in-frame clones, not every one. Of about 62,000 clones listed, approximately 85% are singletons. Baseline, cycle 4 day 1, and cycle 7 day 1 were the blood sampling points. V was shortened by 5 bases and J by 0 bases, with 11 bases between the two germline ends. This CDR3 has 16 amino acids. Germline CDR1 reads SGHTA; CDR2 reads FQGTGA. For this clone: The antigen is not known.

The chain links TRBV7-3 to TRBJ2-6; no clear D gene. This receptor was identified in an adult with an advanced solid tumor such as melanoma, head and neck, liver or kidney cancer. Sequenced here: CD4+ or CD8+ T cells sorted from blood, sampled in a trial of the OX40 agonist ivuxolimab. The CDR3 DNA reads TGTGCCAGCAGCCCTCAGACTGTCTCTGGGGCCAACGTCCTGACTTTC. Its translation: CASSPQTVSGANVLTF.